These T cell receptor beta chains were read from a single sample in a study of blood T cells in healthy people across ages. TCRdb independently ran MiXCR on the 5' RACE reads; one entry per CDR3 protein. Of roughly 1,800,000 distinct CDR3 sequences listed, roughly 52% are singletons. The sample taken for sequencing was blood. The origin of the receptors is a woman aged 40 to 55 in good health. Both conserved end residues are part of each CDR3. A D gene is named only where the DNA matches it firmly. The listing skips clone size in some rows; elsewhere it reads once, few, many or a size class.

clone_size	v_call	d_call	j_call	cdr3_length	cdr3_nt	cdr3_aa
few	TRBV7-2	-	TRBJ2-3	15	TGTGCCAGCAGCTGGATGGCGGGGAACACAGATACGCAGTATTTT	CASSWMAGNTDTQYF
few	TRBV4-1	-	TRBJ1-1	15	TGCGCCAGCAGCCAAGGGGCAGGGAGGCCTACTGAAGCTTTCTTT	CASSQGAGRPTEAFF
-	TRBV6-5	-	TRBJ1-2	15	TGTGCCAGCAGTTACTCTTCGGGGGGCGCGTATGGCTACACCTTC	CASSYSSGGAYGYTF
-	TRBV7-8	TRBD1	TRBJ1-5	16	TGTGCCAGCAGCTTAGCGCTAGACAGGGCAGATCAGCCCCAGCATTTT	CASSLALDRADQPQHF
-	TRBV5-1	-	TRBJ2-5	13	TGCGCCAGCAGCTTGGGGGAAAGGCGGACCCAGTACTTC	CASSLGERRTQYF
once	TRBV3-1	-	TRBJ2-5	14	TGTGCCAGCAGCCTATATCAGGGCTTGGAGACCCAGTACTTC	CASSLYQGLETQYF
-	TRBV7-2	-	TRBJ1-2	13	TGTGCCAGCGGCCGCGGACAGACCTATGGCTACACCTTC	CASGRGQTYGYTF
-	TRBV24-1	-	TRBJ2-3	13	TGTGCCACCAGTGGCGCCGTCACAGATACGCAGTATTTT	CATSGAVTDTQYF
-	TRBV20-1	TRBD1	TRBJ2-5	16	TGCAGTGCGTATATTGCGGGACAGGGTGTGATGGAGACCCAGTACTTC	CSAYIAGQGVMETQYF
-	TRBV3-1	TRBD2	TRBJ2-1	18	TGTGCCAGCAGCCAAAGAAGGACTAGCGGGAGTTCCTACAATGAGCAGTTCTTC	CASSQRRTSGSSYNEQFF
-	TRBV20-1	-	TRBJ2-7	15	TGCAGTGCTGTCAAGGCGACAGTGAGCTCCTACGAGCAGTACTTC	CSAVKATVSSYEQYF
-	TRBV6-2/TRBV6-3	-	TRBJ2-7	13	TGTGCCAGCAGTTACCACAGGTCCTACGAGCAGTACTTC	CASSYHRSYEQYF
few	TRBV29-1	TRBD1	TRBJ1-2	13	TGCAGCGCTTGGGACAGGGGGGCAGATGGCTACACCTTC	CSAWDRGADGYTF
once	TRBV28	-	TRBJ2-7	14	TGTGCCAGCTTCGGGGCGGGGCTGTGGTACGAGCAGTACTTC	CASFGAGLWYEQYF
-	TRBV7-9	-	TRBJ2-3	15	TGTGCCAGCAGCTTTTCCGGGGACGGCACAGATACGCAGTATTTT	CASSFSGDGTDTQYF